Listed here are 17 T cell receptor beta chains from one sample, sequenced in a study of T cell responses to AZD1222 COVID-19 vaccine. The protocol was immunoSEQ multiplex PCR, while the TCRdb copy is restricted to in-frame clones and leaves out a portion. The profile covers approximately 100,000 clones, with roughly nine tenths appearing a single time and 7.5% taken by the ten largest. The sample here was peripheral blood, taken on day 0 of AZD1222 vaccination. These receptors were obtained from an adult in good health.

V usage is TRBV7-8 and J usage is TRBJ2-7; possible D gene TRBD1, 6 bases. This CDR3 comprises 16 residues. V was pared by 2 bases and J by 6 bases, with 20 bases between. In germline, CDR1 is SGHVS, CDR2 FQNEAQ. The DNA of the CDR3 is TGTGCCAGCAGCTTAATGCCCGACAGGCTAGGTGGCGAGCAGTACTTC. Its protein product is CASSLMPDRLGGEQYF.

The genes are TRBV30 and TRBJ1-3; TRBD1 aligns across 8 bases. Germline trimming cut 2 bases from V and 7 bases from J; bases unmatched to any gene: 4. The length of the CDR3 is 13 residues. Germline CDR1 and CDR2: GTSNPN and SVGIG (reference sequence). Here the CDR3 reads CAWSPWTGNTIYF. The CDR3 coding sequence is TGTGCCTGGAGTCCCTGGACAGGGAACACCATATATTTT.

In its sample, this clone ranks as medium-sized (0.01 to 0.1%). V gene TRBV7-2 combines with J gene TRBJ2-7; tentatively, D is TRBD1 (6 bases). This CDR3 spans 15 amino acids. Trimming removed 1 base from V and 1 base from J, with 11 bases in between. Germline CDR1 reads SGHTA; CDR2 reads FQGNSA. Here the CDR3 reads CASSLDGGMSYEQYF. The CDR3 region has the DNA TGTGCCAGCAGCTTAGATGGGGGCATGTCCTACGAGCAGTACTTC.

The rearrangement links TRBV7-3 to TRBJ1-3, with TRBD1 as a possible D gene (5 bases). Germline values: CDR1 SGHTA, CDR2 FQGTGA. The V gene lost 5 bases and the J gene lost 2 bases, with 16 bases spanning the gap. This CDR3 is 16 amino acids long. The CDR3 reads CASSETGARPGNTIYF. As DNA, the CDR3 is TGTGCCAGCAGCGAAACCGGGGCCAGGCCTGGAAACACCATATATTTT. The full variable domain, completed using reference TRBV7-3 and TRBJ1-3, is GAGVSQTPSNKVTEKGKYVELRCDPISGHTALYWYRQSLGQGPEFLIYFQGTGAADDSGLPNDRFFAVRPEGSVSTLKIQRTERGDSAVYLCASSETGARPGNTIYFGEGSWLTVV.

This clone was found a few times. The J gene is TRBJ2-1, the V gene TRBV5-1, with D uncertain. Germline CDR1 SGHRS, CDR2 YFSETQ. The V gene lost 0 bases and the J gene lost 6 bases, with 7 bases spanning the gap. This CDR3 contains 13 residues. For the CDR3, the DNA is TGCGCCAGCAGCTTGGGCCAGCCCAATGAGCAGTTCTTC. As protein: CASSLGQPNEQFF.

This clone has a handful of counts. V and J are TRBV5-6 and TRBJ1-3; D is unresolved. V gave up 4 bases and J gave up 1 base, with 9 bases separating them. CDR1 and CDR2 (germline): SGHDT, YYEEEE. The CDR3 is 14 amino acids. CDR3: CASSPPESGNTIYF. The DNA of the CDR3 is TGTGCCAGCAGCCCCCCGGAATCTGGAAACACCATATATTTT.

This clone was seen once. The genes are TRBV7-3 and TRBJ2-2; the match to TRBD2 covers 8 bases. Germline lookup yields CDR1 SGHTA and CDR2 FQGTGA. Losses at the gene ends were 5 bases for V and 4 bases for J; bases not matched to a gene: 9. The CDR3 has 16 amino acids. This CDR3 reads CASSPQAGATTGELFF. The DNA of the CDR3 is TGTGCCAGCAGCCCCCAAGCGGGAGCGACCACCGGGGAGCTGTTTTTT.

V is TRBV7-9 and J is TRBJ2-1, with 8 bases lining up with TRBD1. Germline V gene lookup returns CDR1 SEHNR and CDR2 FQNEAQ (reference sequence). This CDR3 is built from 14 residues. V gave up 5 bases and J gave up 3 bases; unmatched junction bases: 3. Here the CDR3 reads CASSPGGSYNEQFF. In DNA form, the CDR3 reads TGTGCCAGCAGCCCAGGGGGCAGCTACAATGAGCAGTTCTTC.

This clone was found once. V gene TRBV27 combines with J gene TRBJ2-1, with D tentatively TRBD2 (5 bases). The CDR3 totals 14 residues. The V end lost 7 bases, the J end lost 7 bases, and 17 bases lay between the germline ends. The germline CDR1 and CDR2 sequences are MNHEY and SMNVEV (reference sequence). CDR3 region: CASTSRRTRNEQFF. CDR3 nucleotides: TGTGCCAGCACTAGCAGAAGAACAAGGAATGAGCAGTTCTTC.

The rearrangement joins TRBV7-2 to TRBJ2-3, with TRBD1 matching over 7 bases. The germline gives CDR1 SGHTA, CDR2 FQGNSA. Trimming at V came to 4 bases and at J to 5 bases, leaving 6 bases not matched to a gene. The CDR3 has 14 amino acids. CDR3 sequence (DNA): TGTGCCAGCAGCTCCCAGGGGGTGGGAGATACGCAGTATTTT. Translating gives CASSSQGVGDTQYF.

This clone is a singleton in its sample. This chain uses TRBV6-5 with TRBJ1-1; D uncertain. Trimming stripped 6 bases from V and 2 bases from J, with 10 bases between. Germline V CDR1 and CDR2: MNHEY, SVGAGI. The CDR3 has 13 amino acids. The CDR3 reads CASRKETNTEAFF. The CDR3 bases are TGTGCCAGCAGGAAGGAAACAAACACTGAAGCTTTCTTT.

The chain links TRBV6-5 to TRBJ2-1; D is uncertain. The CDR3 runs to 13 residues. Trimming took off 4 bases at V and 3 bases at J, with 7 bases between the two ends. The germline V gene has CDR1 MNHEY and CDR2 SVGAGI. The CDR3 DNA reads TGTGCCAGCAGTTGGACCTACTACAATGAGCAGTTCTTC. It yields the protein CASSWTYYNEQFF.

The rearrangement links TRBV30 to TRBJ1-1; D gene ambiguous. The germline V gene has CDR1 GTSNPN and CDR2 SVGIG (reference sequence). The CDR3 is 10 amino acids. Trimming shortened V by 2 bases and J by 3 bases, and 1 base separated the two germline ends. Here the CDR3 reads CAWSHTEAFF. The CDR3, as DNA: TGTGCCTGGAGTCACACTGAAGCTTTCTTT.

The rearrangement joins TRBV30 to TRBJ2-7; 11 bases are a match to TRBD2. This CDR3 contains 14 residues. Trimming at V came to 1 base and at J to 5 bases, leaving 4 bases not matched to a gene. CDR1 is GTSNPN and CDR2 is SVGIG in the germline V gene (reference sequence). DNA for the CDR3: TGTGCCTGGAGTGGACTAGCGGGATGGAACGAGCAGTACTTC. Translated: CAWSGLAGWNEQYF. Drawing the rest from reference TRBV30 and TRBJ2-7, the complete variable domain is SQTIHQWPATLVQPVGSPLSLECTVEGTSNPNLYWYRQAAGRGLQLLFYSVGIGQISSEVPQNLSASRPQDRQFILSSKKLLLSDSGFYLCAWSGLAGWNEQYFGPGTRLTVT.

The V gene is TRBV18, the J gene TRBJ2-1; 8 nucleotides agree with TRBD2. Germline CDR1 and CDR2: KGHSH and LQKENI. The CDR3 runs to 16 residues. The V and J ends lost 0 bases and 3 bases, in that order; junction bases with no gene match: 4. DNA for the CDR3: TGTGCCAGCTCACCACCGGGCAGCGGGGGCTACAATGAGCAGTTCTTC. It yields the protein CASSPPGSGGYNEQFF. The full variable domain, in which reference TRBV18 and TRBJ2-1 provide the parts outside the CDR3, is NAGVMQNPRHLVRRRGQEARLRCSPMKGHSHVYWYRQLPEEGLKFMVYLQKENIIDESGMPKERFSAEFPKEGPSILRIQQVVRGDSAAYFCASSPPGSGGYNEQFFGPGTRLTVL.

The chain combines TRBV7-2 with TRBJ2-3, with 9 bases matching TRBD2. Germline assignment: CDR1 SGHTA and CDR2 FQGNSA. This CDR3 has 15 amino acids. V was pared by 0 bases and J by 6 bases, with 4 bases of the junction left unmatched. The CDR3 nucleotides read TGTGCCAGCAGCTTAGCGGGACTAGCTGGGGATACGCAGTATTTT. Translated: CASSLAGLAGDTQYF.

Turning to this clone: This CDR3 is also generated by other DNA sequences in the sample. This chain joins TRBV5-1 and TRBJ1-5; D uncertain. V gave up 3 bases and J gave up 3 bases, with 7 bases separating them. There are 13 residues in the CDR3. CDR1 is SGHRS, CDR2 YFSETQ, per germline. As DNA, the CDR3 is TGCGCCAGCAGCTACGGTACCAATCAGCCCCAGCATTTT. Translating gives CASSYGTNQPQHF.